This note documents a single TCR beta chain sequence. Its matching antigen is unknown. The entry originates in a study of T cells in localized non-small cell lung cancer. Clones were sequenced by immunoSEQ multiplex PCR, and TCRdb holds only the in-frame ones, with some missing. Of around 70,000 clones in the sample, roughly nine tenths were seen once. General study results and limits: Higher blood T cell density tracked longer overall survival.

The sequence was collected from a male donor at least 60 years old with stage III squamous cell lung carcinoma. Sample: peripheral blood, taken before any cancer treatment.

The CDR3 loop reads CAWKAGLTSRGTDTQYF. The CDR3 DNA follows: TGTGCCTGGAAGGCGGGACTAACCTCGCGGGGCACAGATACGCAGTATTTT. The V and J genes are TRBV30 and TRBJ2-3; TRBD2 matches 7 bases. V lost 4 bases, J lost 1 base, and 14 bases stayed unmatched. The CDR3 is 17 amino acids. Looked up from germline, CDR1 is GTSNPN and CDR2 is SVGIG (reference sequence).